The 24 T cell receptor beta chains below were found in one sample sequenced in a study of T-cell memory formation after mild COVID-19. MiXCR, run by TCRdb on the 5' RACE reads, gives a single entry per CDR3 protein. The repertoire holds hundreds of thousands of distinct CDR3 sequences, with about 16% as singletons. The sequencing sample was made of PBMCs or a T cell subset sorted from them (not recorded which). The receptors were gathered from a man aged 18 to 29 who had mild COVID-19 (a few samples of this study predate the infection). Cell type and time point are not known.

This clonotype was counted ten times or more. The V gene is TRBV25-1, the J gene TRBJ2-7; either TRBD1 or TRBD2 may supply D (6 bases each). V shed 3 bases and J shed 4 bases, with 16 bases lying between them. Germline CDR1 and CDR2: MGHDK and SYGVNS. This CDR3 comprises 15 residues. The CDR3 is CASSEHGGPRYEQYF. DNA for the CDR3: TGTGCCAGCAGTGAGCACGGGGGCCCAAGGTACGAGCAGTACTTC.

The gene calls are TRBV5-1 and TRBJ2-2, with a tentative D call TRBD2 (5 bases). Deletions cut 2 bases from V and 4 bases from J, with 12 bases between. Germline V gives CDR1 SGHRS, CDR2 YFSETQ. There are 15 residues in the CDR3. CDR3 amino acids: CASSLRGKLTGELFF. The CDR3 DNA is TGCGCCAGCAGCTTAAGAGGGAAACTCACCGGGGAGCTGTTTTTT.

This clonotype was detected a few times. The chain uses TRBV9 and TRBJ2-3, with D unresolved. CDR3 size: 15 residues. Between the trimmed V and J ends, which lost 0 bases and 5 bases, there was a span of 13 bases. CDR1 is SGDLS and CDR2 is YYNGEE in the germline V gene. The DNA for the CDR3 is TGTGCCAGCAGCGTAGTACATGGATCCGGAGATACGCAGTATTTT. As protein: CASSVVHGSGDTQYF. Drawing the rest from reference TRBV9 and TRBJ2-3, the complete variable domain is DSGVTQTPKHLITATGQRVTLRCSPRSGDLSVYWYQQSLDQGLQFLIQYYNGEERAKGNILERFSAQQFPDLHSELNLSSLELGDSALYFCASSVVHGSGDTQYFGPGTRLTVL.

This chain links TRBV4-3 with TRBJ2-3, with 15 bases matching TRBD2. The junction had 7 bases not matched to a gene; V was cut back by 4 bases and J by 5 bases. CDR1 LGHNA and CDR2 YSLEER come from the germline V gene. This CDR3 region has 17 residues. The DNA for the CDR3 is TGCGCCAGCAGCCGGTACGGGACTAGCGGGGGGCAAGATACGCAGTATTTT. It codes for CASSRYGTSGGQDTQYF.

This clonotype has a handful of counts. The chain has TRBV5-6 and TRBJ1-2; D not resolved. The CDR3 is 12 amino acids. The V gene lost 4 bases and the J gene lost 6 bases, with 10 bases spanning the gap. CDR1 and CDR2 from the germline V gene are SGHDT and YYEEEE. The CDR3 protein is CASSVPPNGYTF. For the CDR3, the DNA is TGTGCCAGCAGCGTACCCCCCAATGGCTACACCTTC. The whole variable domain, filled in from reference TRBV5-6 and TRBJ1-2, reads DAGVTQSPTHLIKTRGQQVTLRCSPKSGHDTVSWYQQALGQGPQFIFQYYEEEERQRGNFPDRFSGHQFPNYSSELNVNALLLGDSALYLCASSVPPNGYTFGSGTRLTVV.

In this sample, this clonotype turned up many times. V gene TRBV7-9 combines with J gene TRBJ2-5, with 7 bases lining up with TRBD2. In germline, CDR1 is SEHNR, CDR2 FQNEAQ (reference sequence). The CDR3 consists of 15 residues. Losses at the gene ends were 5 bases for V and 5 bases for J; bases not matched to a gene: 11. The CDR3 is CASSPWGGGEETQYF. CDR3 coding DNA: TGTGCCAGCAGCCCCTGGGGGGGGGGAGAGGAGACCCAGTACTTC.

This clonotype has a handful of counts. This CDR3 is CASSRVATNEKLFF. The CDR3 DNA reads as TGTGCCAGCAGTCGTGTAGCAACTAATGAAAAACTGTTTTTT. The V and J genes are TRBV12-3 or TRBV12-4 and TRBJ1-4; D unresolved. V was pared by 5 bases and J by 0 bases, with 7 bases between. CDR3 length equals 14 residues.

The chain carries TRBV20-1 and TRBJ1-4; D is undetermined. There are 12 residues in the CDR3. Germline V CDR1 and CDR2: DFQATT, SNEGSKA (reference sequence). Trimming took off 0 bases at V and 10 bases at J, with 9 bases between the two ends. The DNA of the CDR3 is TGCAGTGCTAGAGAACTACAAGGAAAACTGTTTTTT. Translation gives CSARELQGKLFF.

The chain uses TRBV7-2 and TRBJ1-6; TRBD1 aligns across 7 bases. The V and J ends lost 3 bases and 10 bases, in that order; junction bases with no gene match: 9. The CDR3 totals 15 residues. Looked up from germline, CDR1 is SGHTA and CDR2 is FQGNSA. CDR3 protein: CASSFGDRRRSPLHF. CDR3 DNA: TGTGCCAGCAGCTTCGGGGACAGAAGGCGATCACCCCTCCACTTT.

There are a few counts of this clonotype. The rearrangement uses TRBV5-1 and TRBJ2-3; D may correspond to TRBD1 or TRBD2 (5 bases each). V gave up 4 bases and J gave up 4 bases, with 13 bases separating them. The germline gives CDR1 SGHRS, CDR2 YFSETQ. The CDR3 covers 14 residues. The CDR3 reads CASSLERGPDTQYF. CDR3 coding DNA: TGCGCCAGCAGCCTGGAGAGGGGCCCAGATACGCAGTATTTT.

This clonotype has only a few counts. The chain joins TRBV10-2 to TRBJ2-5; no firm D call. Germline V gives CDR1 WSHSY, CDR2 SAAADI. With 10 bases removed from V and 5 bases from J, the gap between germline ends came to 17 bases. This CDR3 has 13 amino acids. This chain's CDR3 is CATSRGHRETQYF. CDR3 in DNA: TGCGCCACCTCGAGAGGCCACCGGGAGACCCAGTACTTC.

The sample holds a few counts of this clonotype. The V and J genes are TRBV20-1 and TRBJ2-7; 9 bases match TRBD2. Trimming at V came to 8 bases and at J to 3 bases, leaving 8 bases not matched to a gene. The CDR3 has 13 amino acids. Germline loops: CDR1 DFQATT, CDR2 SNEGSKA (reference sequence). In DNA form, the CDR3 reads TGCAGTTACCCTAGGCGGGGGGGCTACGAGCAGTACTTC. This encodes CSYPRRGGYEQYF.

The chain employs TRBV9 and TRBJ2-7, with TRBD1 identical over 10 bases. V shed 3 bases and J 1 base; nucleotides not matched to a gene: 7. The CDR3 is made up of 16 amino acids. The germline gives CDR1 SGDLS, CDR2 YYNGEE. The CDR3 DNA follows: TGTGCCAGCAGCGCAGACCCGGGACAGGGGTCCTACGAGCAGTACTTC. Its protein product is CASSADPGQGSYEQYF.

This chain connects TRBV9 to TRBJ2-5; D might be TRBD1 or TRBD2, each matching 6 bases. The CDR3 loop spans 17 amino acids. Trimming removed 4 bases at V and 2 bases at J, with 21 bases between. CDR1 and CDR2 from the germline V gene are SGDLS and YYNGEE. The DNA of the CDR3 is TGTGCCAGCAGCCTAGGGGGGTGGGGGCAAATTCAAGAGACCCAGTACTTC. This gives the protein CASSLGGWGQIQETQYF.

CDR3: CASSGGVNSPLHF. The CDR3 nucleotides read TGTGCCAGCAGTGGCGGAGTTAATTCACCCCTCCACTTT. The chain joins TRBV6-4 to TRBJ1-6, with unresolved D. The CDR3 spans 13 residues. The germline V gene encodes CDR1 MRHNA and CDR2 SNTAGT. Deletions cut 4 bases from V and 6 bases from J, with 7 bases between.

This chain uses TRBV7-9 with TRBJ2-5, with 7 bases that match TRBD2. Germline V gives CDR1 SEHNR, CDR2 FQNEAQ (reference sequence). The CDR3 sequence is 14 residues long. The V and J ends lost 2 bases and 2 bases, in that order; junction bases with no gene match: 2. This CDR3 is CASSLFGGQETQYF. In DNA, the CDR3 is TGTGCCAGCAGCTTATTCGGGGGGCAAGAGACCCAGTACTTC. Looking up the rest from reference TRBV7-9 and TRBJ2-5 gives the full variable domain: DTGVSQNPRHKITKRGQNVTFRCDPISEHNRLYWYRQTLGQGPEFLTYFQNEAQLEKSRLLSDRFSAERPKGSFSTLEIQRTEQGDSAMYLCASSLFGGQETQYFGPGTRLLVL.

The rearrangement links TRBV12-3 or TRBV12-4 to TRBJ1-5; 11 bases are shared with TRBD1. The CDR3 totals 15 residues. Trimming took 4 bases from V and 5 from J; bases not matched to a gene: 4. The CDR3 nucleotides are TGTGCCAGCAGTTGGACAGGGGGCATTCATCAGCCCCAGCATTTT. As protein: CASSWTGGIHQPQHF.

This clonotype was found many times. The chain employs TRBV7-9 and TRBJ2-7; TRBD2 agrees at 8 bases. V lost 2 bases to trimming and J lost 5 bases; unmatched junction nucleotides: 8. This CDR3 is 15 amino acids long. Germline V gene data show CDR1 as SEHNR and CDR2 as FQNEAQ (reference sequence). CDR3 loop: CASSLPAERGNEQYF. In nucleotides, the CDR3 is TGTGCCAGCAGCTTACCCGCCGAGCGGGGGAACGAGCAGTACTTC.

This clonotype was counted between two and nine times. The genes are TRBV7-9 and TRBJ1-1; 8 bases line up with TRBD1. The CDR3 runs 18 residues. Germline lookup yields CDR1 SEHNR and CDR2 FQNEAQ (reference sequence). V shed 5 bases and J 1 base; nucleotides not matched to a gene: 15. This CDR3 reads CASSAPGTGGSQNTEAFF. The CDR3 nucleotides are TGTGCCAGCAGCGCCCCCGGGACAGGAGGTTCCCAGAACACTGAAGCTTTCTTT.

This clonotype was counted a few times. This chain joins TRBV6-2 or TRBV6-3 and TRBJ2-1; a weak D match, TRBD1 (5 bases). V lost 2 bases and J 11 bases, leaving 7 bases between the germline ends. This CDR3 has 11 residues. CDR1 and CDR2 from the germline V gene are MNHEY and SVGEGT. The CDR3 is CASSYDSKQFF. CDR3 DNA: TGTGCCAGCAGTTACGACAGCAAGCAGTTCTTC.

In this sample, this clonotype turned up a few times. CDR3 in DNA: TGCAGCGTTGCGCTTCGCCAGGGGTTGGTTTACAATGAGCAGTTCTTC. Its protein is CSVALRQGLVYNEQFF. V usage is TRBV29-1 and J usage is TRBJ2-1; D is perhaps TRBD1 (6 bases). The germline V gene has CDR1 SQVTM and CDR2 ANQGSEA. Trimming removed 4 bases at V and 4 bases at J, with 20 bases between. This CDR3 is built from 16 residues.

A few counts support this clonotype. This chain connects TRBV30 to TRBJ1-1, with a possible D match to TRBD1 (5 bases). V was shortened by 0 bases and J by 4 bases, with 15 bases between the two germline ends. The CDR3 spans 15 residues. Germline loops: CDR1 GTSNPN, CDR2 SVGIG (reference sequence). The CDR3 nucleotides are TGTGCCTGGAGTGTACTAAAGGGGCTCGTCACTGAAGCTTTCTTT. This translates into CAWSVLKGLVTEAFF.

The gene calls are TRBV5-8 and TRBJ2-2, with D tentatively TRBD2 (5 bases). The V end was cut by 3 bases, the J end by 7 bases, with 19 bases between. The CDR3 is 16 amino acids. The germline V gene has CDR1 SGHTS and CDR2 YDEGEE. CDR3 nucleotide sequence: TGTGCCAGCAGCTCGGCCTGGGGTCGACGGGGCGGGGAGCTGTTTTTT. Amino acids: CASSSAWGRRGGELFF.

The chain is built from TRBV4-3 and TRBJ1-1; 8 nucleotides agree with TRBD1. This CDR3 is built from 14 residues. Germline-derived CDR1 and CDR2 are LGHNA and YSLEER. V trimming: 4 bases; J trimming: 7 bases; junction bases outside the gene matches: 8. CDR3 residues: CASSPDRVAVEAFF. CDR3 nucleotide sequence: TGCGCCAGCAGCCCGGACAGGGTAGCAGTTGAAGCTTTCTTT.